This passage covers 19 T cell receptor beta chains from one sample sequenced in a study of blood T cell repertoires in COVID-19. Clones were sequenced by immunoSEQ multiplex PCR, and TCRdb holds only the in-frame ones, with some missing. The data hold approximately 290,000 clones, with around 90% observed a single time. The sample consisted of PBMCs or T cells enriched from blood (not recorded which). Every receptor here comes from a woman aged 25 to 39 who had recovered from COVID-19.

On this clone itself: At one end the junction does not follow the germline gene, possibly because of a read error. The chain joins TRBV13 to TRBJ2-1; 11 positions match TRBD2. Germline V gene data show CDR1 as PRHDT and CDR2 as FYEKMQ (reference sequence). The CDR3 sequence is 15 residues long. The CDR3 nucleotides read TGTGCCAGCAGCATAGGACTAGCGGGCTACAATGAGCAGTTCTTC. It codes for CASSIGLAGYNEQFF.

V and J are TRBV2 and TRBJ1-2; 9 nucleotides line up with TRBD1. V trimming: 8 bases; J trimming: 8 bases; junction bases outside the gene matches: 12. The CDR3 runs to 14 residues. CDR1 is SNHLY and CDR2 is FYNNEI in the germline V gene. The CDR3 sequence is CASLSGTGSSGYTF. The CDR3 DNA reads TGTGCCAGCCTATCCGGGACAGGGAGTAGCGGCTACACCTTC.

The CDR3 DNA reads TGTGCCAGCCGGGGACAGGGCTACAATGAGCAGTTCTTC. Translating gives CASRGQGYNEQFF. This chain uses TRBV5-6 with TRBJ2-1; 9 nucleotides align to TRBD1. The CDR3 is 13 amino acids. The ends lost 7 bases at V and 3 bases at J; junction bases unmatched: 2. Germline lookup yields CDR1 SGHDT and CDR2 YYEEEE.

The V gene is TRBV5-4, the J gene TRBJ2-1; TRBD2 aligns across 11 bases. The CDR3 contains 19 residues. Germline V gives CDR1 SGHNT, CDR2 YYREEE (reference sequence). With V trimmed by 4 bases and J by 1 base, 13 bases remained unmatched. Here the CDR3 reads CASSTTGTSGVGSYNEQFF. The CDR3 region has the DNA TGTGCCAGCAGCACAACCGGGACTAGCGGAGTAGGGTCCTACAATGAGCAGTTCTTC.

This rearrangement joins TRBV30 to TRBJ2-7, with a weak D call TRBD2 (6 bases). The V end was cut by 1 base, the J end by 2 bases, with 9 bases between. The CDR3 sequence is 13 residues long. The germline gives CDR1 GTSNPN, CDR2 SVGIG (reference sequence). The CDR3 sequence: CAWSDGGPYEQYF. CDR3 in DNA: TGTGCCTGGAGTGACGGGGGACCCTACGAGCAGTACTTC.

CDR3 in amino acids: CASSLAGAGLIRTSYEQYF. The DNA for the CDR3 is TGTGCCAGCAGCTTGGCTGGAGCGGGGTTAATTCGGACCTCCTACGAGCAGTACTTC. The V gene is TRBV5-5, the J gene TRBJ2-7; 7 bases agree with TRBD2. The germline CDR1 and CDR2 sequences are SGHKS and YYEKEE (reference sequence). Losses at the gene ends were 0 bases for V and 0 bases for J; bases not matched to a gene: 15. CDR3 length: 19 amino acids.

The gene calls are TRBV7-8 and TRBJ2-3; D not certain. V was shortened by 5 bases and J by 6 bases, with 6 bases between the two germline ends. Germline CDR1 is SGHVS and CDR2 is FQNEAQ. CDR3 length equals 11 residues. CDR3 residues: CASSPMDTQYF. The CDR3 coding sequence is TGTGCCAGCAGCCCTATGGATACGCAGTATTTT.

In nucleotides, the CDR3 is TGTGCCAGCAGTCCTCTTGGCTATACGCAGTATTTT. This codes for CASSPLGYTQYF. This rearrangement joins TRBV5-6 to TRBJ2-3; no firm D call. CDR3 size: 12 residues. The V gene's germline CDR1 is SGHDT and CDR2 YYEEEE. The V and J ends lost 5 bases and 7 bases respectively, with 11 bases between them.

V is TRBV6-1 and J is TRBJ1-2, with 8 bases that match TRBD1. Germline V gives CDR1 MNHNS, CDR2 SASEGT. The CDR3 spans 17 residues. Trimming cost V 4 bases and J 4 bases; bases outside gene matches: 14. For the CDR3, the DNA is TGTGCCAGCAGTGGCCGCGGGACAGGCAATTTCCTCTATGGCTACACCTTC. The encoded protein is CASSGRGTGNFLYGYTF.

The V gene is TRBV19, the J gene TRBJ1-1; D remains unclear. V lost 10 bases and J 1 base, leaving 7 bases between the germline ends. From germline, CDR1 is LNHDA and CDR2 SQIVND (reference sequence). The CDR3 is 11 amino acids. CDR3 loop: CAIHENTEAFF. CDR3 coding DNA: TGTGCCATACACGAGAACACTGAAGCTTTCTTT.

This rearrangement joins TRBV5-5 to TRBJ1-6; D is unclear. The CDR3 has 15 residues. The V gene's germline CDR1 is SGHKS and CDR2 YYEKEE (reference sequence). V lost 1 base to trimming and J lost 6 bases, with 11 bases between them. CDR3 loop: CASSLQTGSNSPLHF. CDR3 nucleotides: TGTGCCAGCAGCTTGCAAACGGGAAGTAATTCACCCCTCCACTTT.

CDR3 sequence (DNA): TGTGCCAGCAGTCTAGCTGTAAAAGGCCATGAGCAGTTCTTC. Translating gives CASSLAVKGHEQFF. This chain joins TRBV6-5 and TRBJ2-1; D possibly corresponds to TRBD2 (5 bases). This CDR3 is built from 14 residues. The V and J ends lost 5 bases and 8 bases respectively, with 16 bases between them. CDR1 is MNHEY and CDR2 is SVGAGI in the germline V gene.

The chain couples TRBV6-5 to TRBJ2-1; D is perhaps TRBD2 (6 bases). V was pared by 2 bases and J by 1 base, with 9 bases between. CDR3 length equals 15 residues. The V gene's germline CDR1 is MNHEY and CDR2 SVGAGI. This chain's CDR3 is CASSYDGGSYNEQFF. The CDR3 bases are TGTGCCAGCAGTTACGACGGGGGTTCCTACAATGAGCAGTTCTTC.

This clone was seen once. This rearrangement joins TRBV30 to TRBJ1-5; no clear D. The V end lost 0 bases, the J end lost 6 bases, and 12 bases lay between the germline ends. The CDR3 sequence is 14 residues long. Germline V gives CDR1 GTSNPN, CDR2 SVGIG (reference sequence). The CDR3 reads CAWSVRGDSQPQHF. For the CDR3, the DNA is TGTGCCTGGAGTGTTAGAGGCGACTCTCAGCCCCAGCATTTT.

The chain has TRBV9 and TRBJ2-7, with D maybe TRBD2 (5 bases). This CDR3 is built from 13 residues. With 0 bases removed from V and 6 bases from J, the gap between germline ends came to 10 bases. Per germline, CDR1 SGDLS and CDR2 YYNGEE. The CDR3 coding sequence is TGTGCCAGCAGCGTAGGGACTGTGGGCGAGCAGTACTTC. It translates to CASSVGTVGEQYF.

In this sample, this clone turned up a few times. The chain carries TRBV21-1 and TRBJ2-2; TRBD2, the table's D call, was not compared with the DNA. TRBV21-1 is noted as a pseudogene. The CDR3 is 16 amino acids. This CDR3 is CASSPQPGGSTGELFF. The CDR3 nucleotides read TGTGCCAGCAGCCCCCAACCGGGAGGTTCCACCGGGGAGCTGTTTTTT.

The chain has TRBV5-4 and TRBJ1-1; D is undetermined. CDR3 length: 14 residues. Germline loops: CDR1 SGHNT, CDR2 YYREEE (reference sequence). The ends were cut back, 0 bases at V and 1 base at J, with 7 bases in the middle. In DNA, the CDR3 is TGTGCCAGCAGCTTGGGGTCGGGGAACACTGAAGCTTTCTTT. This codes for CASSLGSGNTEAFF.

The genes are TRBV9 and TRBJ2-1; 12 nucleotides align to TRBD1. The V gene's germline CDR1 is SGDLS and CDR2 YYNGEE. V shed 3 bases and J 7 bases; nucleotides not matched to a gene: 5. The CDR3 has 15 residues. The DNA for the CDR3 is TGTGCCAGCAGCGGGGGACAGGGGGCGGTGAATGAGCAGTTCTTC. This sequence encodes CASSGGQGAVNEQFF.

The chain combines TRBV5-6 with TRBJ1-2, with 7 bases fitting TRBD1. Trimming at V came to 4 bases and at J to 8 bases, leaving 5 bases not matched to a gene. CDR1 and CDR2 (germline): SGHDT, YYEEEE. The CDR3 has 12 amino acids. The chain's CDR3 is CASSQGQWGYTF. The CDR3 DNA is TGTGCCAGCAGCCAGGGACAGTGGGGCTACACCTTC.